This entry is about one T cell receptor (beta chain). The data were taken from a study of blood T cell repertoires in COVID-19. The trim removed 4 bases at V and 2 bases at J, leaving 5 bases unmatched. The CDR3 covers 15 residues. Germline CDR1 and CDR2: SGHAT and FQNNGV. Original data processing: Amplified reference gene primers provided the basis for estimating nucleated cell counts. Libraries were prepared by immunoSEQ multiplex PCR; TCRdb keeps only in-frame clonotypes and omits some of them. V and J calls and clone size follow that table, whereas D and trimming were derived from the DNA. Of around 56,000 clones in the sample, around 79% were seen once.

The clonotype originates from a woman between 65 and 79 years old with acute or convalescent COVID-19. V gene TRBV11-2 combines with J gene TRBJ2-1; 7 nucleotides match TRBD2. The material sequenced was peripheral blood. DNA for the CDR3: TGTGCCAGCAGCTCCCCCCGGGGGGCCTACAATGAGCAGTTCTTC. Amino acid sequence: CASSSPRGAYNEQFF.